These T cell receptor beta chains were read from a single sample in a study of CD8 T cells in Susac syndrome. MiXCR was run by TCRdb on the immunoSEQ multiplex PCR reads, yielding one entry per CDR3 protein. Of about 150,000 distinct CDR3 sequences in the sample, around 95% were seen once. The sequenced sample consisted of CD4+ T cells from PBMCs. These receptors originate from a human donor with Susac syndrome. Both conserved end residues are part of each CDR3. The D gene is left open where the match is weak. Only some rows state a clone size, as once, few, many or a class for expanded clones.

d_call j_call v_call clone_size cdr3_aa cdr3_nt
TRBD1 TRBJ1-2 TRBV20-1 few CRGEDRAGGYTF TGCAGGGGGGAAGACAGGGCTGGGGGCTACACCTTC
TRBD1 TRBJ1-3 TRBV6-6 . CASSLQGEGGNTIYF TGTGCCAGCAGCCTACAGGGGGAGGGTGGAAACACCATATATTTT
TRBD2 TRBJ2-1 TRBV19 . CASSGGAFPEQFF TGTGCCAGTAGCGGGGGGGCCTTTCCTGAGCAGTTCTTC
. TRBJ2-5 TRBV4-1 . CASSQGPRETQYF TGCGCCAGCAGCCAAGGTCCCCGGGAGACCCAGTACTTC
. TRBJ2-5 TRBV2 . CASSEFNPETQYF TGTGCCAGCAGTGAGTTTAACCCAGAGACCCAGTACTTC
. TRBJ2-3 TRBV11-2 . CASSSGGPDTQYF TGTGCCAGCAGTTCGGGGGGCCCAGATACGCAGTATTTT
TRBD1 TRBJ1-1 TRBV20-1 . CSANTGGRTEAFF TGCAGTGCTAATACAGGGGGACGGACTGAAGCTTTCTTT
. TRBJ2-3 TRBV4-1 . CASSQTSLSRDPSDTQYF TGCGCCAGCAGCCAAACCAGTCTATCCCGGGATCCCTCGGATACGCAGTATTTT
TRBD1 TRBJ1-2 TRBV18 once CASSPPQGQRVNYGYTF TGTGCCAGCTCACCACCCCAGGGACAGCGCGTTAACTATGGCTACACCTTC
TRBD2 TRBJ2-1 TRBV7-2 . CASSLYSGGANEQFF TGTGCCAGCAGCTTATACAGCGGGGGGGCAAATGAGCAGTTCTTC
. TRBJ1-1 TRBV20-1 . CSAQPMNTEAFF TGCAGTGCACAGCCTATGAACACTGAAGCTTTCTTT
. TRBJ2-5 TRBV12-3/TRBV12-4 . CASRRVGRTQETQYF TGTGCCAGCAGACGGGTAGGCCGAACCCAAGAGACCCAGTACTTC
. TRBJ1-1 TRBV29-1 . CSVDQGRTEAFF TGCAGCGTTGACCAGGGCCGTACTGAAGCTTTCTTT
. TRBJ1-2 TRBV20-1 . CSARDTASSSAYGYTF TGCAGTGCTAGAGACACGGCTAGTAGCTCGGCTTATGGCTACACCTTC
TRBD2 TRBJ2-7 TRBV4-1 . CASSQVWGRGHEQYF TGCGCCAGCAGCCAAGTTTGGGGGAGGGGCCACGAGCAGTACTTC
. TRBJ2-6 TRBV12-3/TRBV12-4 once CASMGGNSGANVLTF TGTGCCAGCATGGGTGGAAACTCTGGGGCCAACGTCCTGACTTTC
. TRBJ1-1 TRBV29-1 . CSVEVLGMNTEAFF TGCAGCGTTGAAGTGCTGGGGATGAACACTGAAGCTTTCTTT
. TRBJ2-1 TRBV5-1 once CASSLGNSDTRYNEQFF TGCGCCAGCAGCTTGGGTAATTCGGACACCAGGTACAATGAGCAGTTCTTC
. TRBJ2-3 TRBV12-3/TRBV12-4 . CASSQRWTDTDTQYF TGTGCCAGCAGTCAGCGGTGGACGGACACAGATACGCAGTATTTT
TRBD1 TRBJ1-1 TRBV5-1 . CASSSRQGGVDTEAFF TGCGCCAGCAGCTCCAGACAGGGTGGAGTGGACACTGAAGCTTTCTTT
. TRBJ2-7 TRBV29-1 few CSVESGAGEQYF TGCAGCGTTGAGTCCGGGGCAGGCGAGCAGTACTTC
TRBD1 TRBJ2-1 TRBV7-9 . CASSIQRTGSINEQFF TGTGCCAGCAGCATCCAAAGGACAGGGTCGATAAATGAGCAGTTCTTC
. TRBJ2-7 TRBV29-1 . CSVVAGIHEQYF TGCAGCGTTGTTGCCGGGATCCACGAGCAGTACTTC
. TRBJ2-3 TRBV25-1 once CASSEYTTDTQYF TGTGCCAGCAGTGAATATACTACAGATACGCAGTATTTT
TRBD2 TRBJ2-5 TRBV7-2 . CASSLGTRVRETQYF TGTGCCAGCAGCTTGGGGACTAGGGTCCGAGAGACCCAGTACTTC
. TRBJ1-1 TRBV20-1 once CSARDLGQLNTEAFF TGCAGTGCTAGAGATCTAGGGCAGTTGAACACTGAAGCTTTCTTT
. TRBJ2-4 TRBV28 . CASSLANGNIQYF TGTGCCAGCAGTTTAGCAAATGGGAACATTCAGTACTTC
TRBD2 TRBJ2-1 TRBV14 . CASSQGTSNEQFF TGTGCCAGCAGCCAAGGGACTAGCAATGAGCAGTTCTTC
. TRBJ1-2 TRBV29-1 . CSVEDRLNFYTF TGCAGCGTTGAAGATCGGCTGAATTTCTACACCTTC
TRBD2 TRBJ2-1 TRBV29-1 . CSVEKRLASDNEQFF TGCAGCGTTGAAAAGAGACTAGCCAGCGACAATGAGCAGTTCTTC
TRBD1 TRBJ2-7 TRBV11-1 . CASSFSGTGSYEQYF TGTGCCAGCAGCTTTTCCGGGACAGGCTCCTACGAGCAGTACTTC
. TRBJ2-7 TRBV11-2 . CASRLAGTYEQYF TGTGCCAGCAGGTTAGCAGGAACCTACGAGCAGTACTTC
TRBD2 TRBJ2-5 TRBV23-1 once CASSQSGGYFGTLQETQYF TGCGCCAGCAGTCAATCGGGGGGGTATTTCGGGACCCTCCAAGAGACCCAGTACTTC
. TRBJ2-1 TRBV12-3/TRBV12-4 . CASSLTLRSSGHNEQFF TGTGCCAGCAGTCTAACCCTAAGGAGTAGCGGACACAATGAGCAGTTCTTC
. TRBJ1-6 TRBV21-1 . CASSKDGGRHNSPLHF TGTGCCAGCAGCAAAGATGGGGGGAGGCATAATTCACCCCTCCACTTT
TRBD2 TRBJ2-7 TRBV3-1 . CASGSSGGLEQYF TGTGCCAGCGGGTCTAGCGGGGGCCTCGAGCAGTACTTC
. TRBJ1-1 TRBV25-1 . CASSDDLGYSPPFF TGTGCCAGCAGTGACGACCTGGGGTACTCCCCCCCTTTTTTT